A single sample is the source of the 15 T cell receptor beta chains below, sequenced in a study of beta chain features in type 1 diabetes. Reverse transcribing all isolated RNA meant expressed TCRB transcripts were sequenced. Clones were read by immunoSEQ multiplex PCR, and TCRdb kept only the in-frame ones, dropping some. The sample has hundreds of thousands of clones, around an eighth seen once. Study-wide points: Across all four CD4+ subsets, people with type 1 diabetes showed modestly shorter TCRB CDR3s.

No antigen is known for these receptors. The material sequenced was naive CD4+ T cells from blood. The receptor set was obtained from a man aged 18 to 29 with type 1 diabetes.

The V gene is TRBV14, the J gene TRBJ1-2; TRBD1 might be the D (6 bases). This CDR3 is 13 amino acids long. CDR1 SGHDN and CDR2 FVKESK come from the germline V gene. The ends were cut back, 4 bases at V and 4 bases at J, with 10 bases in the middle. In DNA, the CDR3 is TGTGCCAGCAGCCTCGGACAGATCTATGGCTACACCTTC. It is translated as CASSLGQIYGYTF.

This clone was seen only a few times. This sequence joins TRBV7-6 and TRBJ2-1; 8 bases align to TRBD1. V was pared by 4 bases and J by 4 bases, with 12 bases of the junction left unmatched. Germline-derived CDR1 and CDR2 are SGHVS and FNYEAQ. The CDR3 has 17 residues. CDR3 DNA sequence: TGTGCCAGCAGCTCCTCGACAGGGGAACCCACTTACAATGAGCAGTTCTTC. Its translation: CASSSSTGEPTYNEQFF.

This clone was recorded a few times. Other DNA sequences in this specimen translate into the identical CDR3. This rearrangement joins TRBV5-4 to TRBJ1-2; D is undetermined. The CDR3 spans 13 residues. V lost 4 bases and J lost 5, with 12 bases in between. Germline V gene data show CDR1 as SGHNT and CDR2 as YYREEE (reference sequence). The CDR3 protein is CASSLDGSYGYTF. The CDR3, as DNA: TGTGCCAGCAGCCTGGACGGAAGTTATGGCTACACCTTC.

The chain combines TRBV7-6 with TRBJ1-1, with D maybe TRBD1 (6 bases). This CDR3 comprises 17 residues. In germline, CDR1 is SGHVS, CDR2 FNYEAQ. Between the trimmed V and J ends, which lost 0 bases and 0 bases, there was a span of 14 bases. The CDR3 DNA reads as TGTGCCAGCAGCTTAGCGTATCCAGGGGCAATGAACACTGAAGCTTTCTTT. Its translation: CASSLAYPGAMNTEAFF.

The chain employs TRBV7-2 and TRBJ2-1; TRBD1 might be the D (6 bases). The CDR3 is made up of 14 amino acids. With 5 bases removed from V and 4 bases from J, the gap between germline ends came to 12 bases. CDR1 SGHTA and CDR2 FQGNSA come from the germline V gene. In DNA form, the CDR3 reads TGTGCCAGCAGCCCCGGACAGCTATACAATGAGCAGTTCTTC. This gives the protein CASSPGQLYNEQFF.

V and J are TRBV9 and TRBJ1-3; D uncertain. CDR3 length: 17 residues. Germline V gene data show CDR1 as SGDLS and CDR2 as YYNGEE. V shed 4 bases and J shed 0 bases, with 17 bases lying between them. DNA for the CDR3: TGTGCCAGCAGCATAGATCCGGACTCCGGCTCTGGAAACACCATATATTTT. Protein sequence: CASSIDPDSGSGNTIYF. The full variable domain, its missing parts supplied by reference TRBV9 and TRBJ1-3, is DSGVTQTPKHLITATGQRVTLRCSPRSGDLSVYWYQQSLDQGLQFLIQYYNGEERAKGNILERFSAQQFPDLHSELNLSSLELGDSALYFCASSIDPDSGSGNTIYFGEGSWLTVV.

This chain connects TRBV19 to TRBJ1-5; D is ambiguous. Trimming took off 3 bases at V and 1 base at J, with 13 bases between the two ends. Germline V gives CDR1 LNHDA, CDR2 SQIVND (reference sequence). The CDR3 is 16 residues long. The CDR3: CASSIRGGVSNQPQHF. CDR3 nucleotide sequence: TGTGCCAGTAGTATTAGAGGTGGGGTCAGCAATCAGCCCCAGCATTTT.

The gene calls are TRBV5-4 and TRBJ1-6; D unresolved. With 5 bases removed from V and 9 bases from J, the gap between germline ends came to 18 bases. CDR1 SGHNT and CDR2 YYREEE come from the germline V gene (reference sequence). The length of the CDR3 is 15 residues. Here the CDR3 reads CASSPAEGGISPLHF. CDR3 DNA sequence: TGTGCCAGCAGTCCTGCGGAGGGAGGAATTTCACCCCTCCACTTT.

The chain joins TRBV11-1 to TRBJ2-5; the D is unclear. Trimming pared 5 bases from V and 0 bases from J, leaving 13 bases between. This CDR3 is built from 15 residues. CDR1 and CDR2 (germline): SGHAT, FQDESV (reference sequence). Here the CDR3 reads CASSPKTWYQETQYF. In nucleotides, the CDR3 is TGTGCCAGCAGCCCAAAAACTTGGTACCAAGAGACCCAGTACTTC.

This chain links TRBV6-1 with TRBJ1-4, with 7 bases matching TRBD1. The CDR3 has 14 amino acids. The V segment lost 2 bases and the J segment 8 bases; nucleotides outside the gene matches: 5. Germline V gene sequence: CDR1 MNHNS, CDR2 SASEGT. CDR3 in amino acids: CASSEYGQVEKLFF. The CDR3, as DNA: TGTGCCAGCAGTGAATATGGACAGGTGGAAAAACTGTTTTTT.

This clone was seen a few times. The genes are TRBV30 and TRBJ2-3, with 12 positions matching TRBD2. CDR1 GTSNPN and CDR2 SVGIG come from the germline V gene (reference sequence). V was pared by 2 bases and J by 6 bases, with 9 bases of the junction left unmatched. The CDR3 is 16 residues long. The CDR3 region has the DNA TGTGCCTGGAGTAGGCTAGCGGGGGGGCCCACGGATACGCAGTATTTT. Encoded protein: CAWSRLAGGPTDTQYF.

The chain carries TRBV21-1 and TRBJ2-7; the tabulated D call, TRBD1, remains unverified against the DNA. TRBV21-1 is classified as a pseudogene. The CDR3 length is 18 residues. CDR3 loop: CASSNPSSDRPSPQEQYF. Here the CDR3 DNA reads TGTGCCAGCAGCAACCCCTCTTCTGACAGACCAAGCCCTCAGGAGCAGTACTTC.

This clone was picked up a small number of times. V is TRBV30 and J is TRBJ1-1; the D gene is possibly TRBD1 (5 bases). The V gene lost 5 bases and the J gene lost 2 bases, with 12 bases spanning the gap. Germline CDR1 reads GTSNPN; CDR2 reads SVGIG (reference sequence). CDR3 length: 13 amino acids. The CDR3 coding sequence is TGTGCCTGGGACGGACACCATAACACTGAAGCTTTCTTT. This sequence encodes CAWDGHHNTEAFF.

This clone was observed a few times. The chain's CDR3 is CASSLEDGPQNEQYF. CDR3 in DNA: TGCGCCAGCAGCTTGGAAGACGGGCCCCAGAACGAGCAGTACTTC. This rearrangement joins TRBV5-1 to TRBJ2-7; D unclear. This CDR3 has 15 amino acids. Germline V gene lookup returns CDR1 SGHRS and CDR2 YFSETQ. V was cut by 0 bases and J by 5 bases, with 15 bases left in between. The whole variable domain, remainder taken from reference TRBV5-1 and TRBJ2-7, is KAGVTQTPRYLIKTRGQQVTLSCSPISGHRSVSWYQQTPGQGLQFLFEYFSETQRNKGNFPGRFSGRQFSNSRSEMNVSTLELGDSALYLCASSLEDGPQNEQYFGPGTRLTVT.

There are a few counts of this clone. The chain links TRBV5-1 to TRBJ2-1; D gene uncertain. Per the germline V gene, CDR1 is SGHRS and CDR2 is YFSETQ. V shed 0 bases and J shed 8 bases, with 6 bases lying between them. The CDR3 has 12 amino acids. CDR3 in amino acids: CASSLGADEQFF. The DNA for the CDR3 is TGCGCCAGCAGCTTGGGGGCAGATGAGCAGTTCTTC.